The 22 T cell receptor beta chains below come from one sample, sequenced in a study of blood T cell repertoires in COVID-19. Sequencing was performed with immunoSEQ multiplex PCR; in TCRdb, only in-frame clones are kept and a portion is missing. The sample yields 380,000 or so clones, around 92% seen once. The material sequenced was peripheral blood. The source is a man aged 40-49 years with acute or convalescent COVID-19.

The chain recombines TRBV15 with TRBJ1-5; weak D call: TRBD1 (5 bases). Trimming removed 0 bases from V and 9 bases from J, with 9 bases in between. The CDR3 loop spans 13 amino acids. Germline CDR1 is LNHNV and CDR2 is YYDKDF (reference sequence). CDR3 in amino acids: CATSRDGGRPQHF. Here the CDR3 DNA reads TGTGCCACCAGCAGAGACGGGGGGAGGCCCCAGCATTTT.

The DNA for the CDR3 is TGTGCCAGCAGCTATATAGGGGAGCTGTTTTTT. Amino acids: CASSYIGELFF. This chain connects TRBV12-3 or TRBV12-4 to TRBJ2-2, with unresolved D. This CDR3 is built from 11 residues. Between the trimmed V and J ends, which lost 6 bases and 8 bases, there was a span of 7 bases.

CDR3 protein: CASSYGSGGYTF. The CDR3 DNA follows: TGTGCCAGCAGTTACGGGAGTGGAGGCTACACCTTC. J is TRBJ1-2 and V is TRBV12-3 or TRBV12-4; D ambiguous. This CDR3 is built from 12 residues. V lost 4 bases and J lost 8, with 11 bases in between.

V and J are TRBV2 and TRBJ2-3; D not certain. Looked up from germline, CDR1 is SNHLY and CDR2 is FYNNEI. V dropped 3 bases and J dropped 3 bases, with 10 bases sitting between them. The CDR3 is 14 amino acids. CDR3 region: CASSDPRSTDTQYF. Here the CDR3 DNA reads TGTGCCAGCAGTGACCCTAGAAGTACAGATACGCAGTATTTT.

The CDR3 DNA reads TGTGCCAGCAGCTTAGATGTCGGAAAACTGTTTTTT. It yields the protein CASSLDVGKLFF. This sequence joins TRBV7-9 and TRBJ1-4; D is ambiguous. This CDR3 is built from 12 residues. Germline-derived CDR1 and CDR2 are SEHNR and FQNEAQ (reference sequence). V shed 1 base and J shed 10 bases, with 7 bases lying between them.

The J gene is TRBJ1-2, the V gene TRBV20-1; no clear D. Germline V CDR1 and CDR2: DFQATT, SNEGSKA (reference sequence). The CDR3 is made up of 14 amino acids. V dropped 3 bases and J dropped 2 bases, with 13 bases sitting between them. The CDR3, as DNA: TGCAGTGCTAGTAGGCAGGATGTCAACTATGGCTACACCTTC. It is translated as CSASRQDVNYGYTF.

J is TRBJ1-2 and V is TRBV19; D call uncertain. Trimming removed 3 bases at V and 4 bases at J, with 18 bases between. The CDR3 spans 16 residues. CDR1 is LNHDA, CDR2 SQIVND, per germline (reference sequence). The CDR3 loop reads CASSIAAAETFYGYTF. In DNA, the CDR3 is TGTGCCAGTAGTATCGCCGCGGCGGAAACGTTCTATGGCTACACCTTC.

Only a few counts were recorded for this clone. V usage is TRBV6-5 and J usage is TRBJ1-1; D gene ambiguous. Germline V gene lookup returns CDR1 MNHEY and CDR2 SVGAGI. The CDR3 totals 13 residues. Trimming shortened V by 6 bases and J by 6 bases, and 14 bases separated the two germline ends. The CDR3 sequence: CASRPTAGAEAFF. In DNA form, the CDR3 reads TGTGCCAGCAGACCAACAGCCGGGGCTGAAGCTTTCTTT.

This chain uses TRBV4-1 with TRBJ1-5; 8 bases fit TRBD1. The CDR3 length is 17 residues. V dropped 0 bases and J dropped 2; count of bases not matched to a gene: 6. The germline CDR1 and CDR2 sequences are MGHRA and YSYEKL. The CDR3 region has the DNA TGCGCCAGCAGCCAAGAGACGACAGGGGTTGGCAATCAGCCCCAGCATTTT. Its translation: CASSQETTGVGNQPQHF.

V gene TRBV28 combines with J gene TRBJ2-7; D is possibly TRBD2 (6 bases). Germline assignment: CDR1 MDHEN and CDR2 SYDVKM. CDR3 length equals 15 residues. Trimming removed 4 bases at V and 4 bases at J, with 17 bases between. CDR3 coding DNA: TGTGCCAGCAGTTATCTGACGGGAGAGGGGTACGAGCAGTACTTC. It yields the protein CASSYLTGEGYEQYF.

This clone came up once. The chain has TRBV9 and TRBJ1-1; TRBD1 agrees at 7 bases. The J segment lost 4 bases and the V segment lost 6 bases, leaving 6 bases of the junction unmatched. CDR1 and CDR2 from the germline V gene are SGDLS and YYNGEE. This CDR3 comprises 13 residues. CDR3 coding DNA: TGTGCCAGCAATAGGGGGCTCGGCACTGAAGCTTTCTTT. This gives the protein CASNRGLGTEAFF.

This clone occurred once. This chain uses TRBV11-1 with TRBJ1-1, with D possibly being TRBD1 (5 bases). V lost 7 bases to trimming and J lost 0 bases, with 9 bases between them. Germline assignment: CDR1 SGHAT and CDR2 FQDESV (reference sequence). This CDR3 contains 13 residues. In DNA form, the CDR3 reads TGTGCCAGCACCGACAGCATGAACACTGAAGCTTTCTTT. Translating gives CASTDSMNTEAFF. The full variable domain, completed using reference TRBV11-1 and TRBJ1-1, is EAEVAQSPRYKITEKSQAVAFWCDPISGHATLYWYRQILGQGPELLVQFQDESVVDDSQLPKDRFSAERLKGVDSTLKIQPAELGDSAMYLCASTDSMNTEAFFGQGTRLTVV.

This chain links TRBV27 with TRBJ1-1; 7 bases agree with TRBD1. This CDR3 contains 15 residues. Per the germline V gene, CDR1 is MNHEY and CDR2 is SMNVEV (reference sequence). V gave up 3 bases and J gave up 5 bases; unmatched junction bases: 9. The CDR3 coding sequence is TGTGCCAGCAGTTTGGTAGGGGGCGGGGGGACTGAAGCTTTCTTT. Residues: CASSLVGGGGTEAFF.

This clone was observed a handful of times. The chain uses TRBV28 and TRBJ2-2; a weak D match, TRBD1 (7 bases). The CDR3 extends over 16 amino acids. Germline CDR1 reads MDHEN; CDR2 reads SYDVKM. V lost 7 bases to trimming and J lost 2 bases, with 17 bases between them. The CDR3 region has the DNA TGTGCCAGCACCCCCGGAGGGGGCGTCAACACCGGGGAGCTGTTTTTT. Residues: CASTPGGGVNTGELFF.

This sequence joins TRBV12-3 or TRBV12-4 and TRBJ1-5; D remains ambiguous. The CDR3 runs to 12 residues. V lost 5 bases and J 5 bases, leaving 7 bases between the germline ends. In DNA form, the CDR3 reads TGTGCCAGCAGTGACATCTATCAGCCCCAGCATTTT. This codes for CASSDIYQPQHF.

V is TRBV12-3 or TRBV12-4 and J is TRBJ1-5; D is unresolved. Trimming cost V 4 bases and J 6 bases, with 10 bases left between them. CDR3 length equals 13 residues. Here the CDR3 DNA reads TGTGCCAGCAGTTCGCAGGAGGGTCAGCCCCAGCATTTT. Residues: CASSSQEGQPQHF.

V and J are TRBV7-6 and TRBJ1-1; D unresolved. The germline gives CDR1 SGHVS, CDR2 FNYEAQ. V was cut by 1 base and J by 6 bases, with 9 bases left in between. The CDR3 is 13 amino acids. Here the CDR3 reads CASSLGREAEAFF. The CDR3 DNA reads TGTGCCAGCAGCTTAGGCCGGGAAGCTGAAGCTTTCTTT.

This chain uses TRBV19 with TRBJ1-2, with 7 bases matching TRBD1. With V trimmed by 2 bases and J by 5 bases, 5 bases remained unmatched. CDR3 size: 14 residues. Germline values: CDR1 LNHDA, CDR2 SQIVND (reference sequence). The DNA of the CDR3 is TGTGCCAGTAGTATATGGACAGGAGAGTATGGCTACACCTTC. The encoded protein is CASSIWTGEYGYTF.

The V gene is TRBV3-1 (or the pseudogene TRBV3-2), the J gene TRBJ2-1; D is possibly TRBD2 (6 bases). The V end was cut by 3 bases, the J end by 0 bases, with 18 bases between. Germline assignment: CDR1 LGHDT and CDR2 YNNKEL (reference sequence). The CDR3 runs 18 residues. The CDR3 region is CASSQVPIFGGSYNEQFF. The CDR3 DNA sequence: TGTGCCAGCAGCCAGGTTCCCATTTTCGGGGGCTCCTACAATGAGCAGTTCTTC.

J is TRBJ1-2 and V is TRBV2; D uncertain. This CDR3 is built from 15 residues. Trimming left V 6 bases short and J 0 bases short, with 14 bases between. CDR1 and CDR2 (germline): SNHLY, FYNNEI. The CDR3 DNA sequence: TGTGCCAGCAGGATGACGCAGGTAGCTAACTATGGCTACACCTTC. Its translation: CASRMTQVANYGYTF.

The chain employs TRBV12-3 or TRBV12-4 and TRBJ2-7; D is unresolved. V was pared by 2 bases and J by 5 bases, with 10 bases between. The CDR3 has 13 residues. The CDR3 protein is CASSLTRRDEQYF. The CDR3 coding sequence is TGTGCCAGCAGTTTAACCCGCCGGGACGAGCAGTACTTC.

V gene TRBV11-2 combines with J gene TRBJ1-6, with TRBD1 as a possible D gene (6 bases). The CDR3 contains 15 residues. Germline CDR1 is SGHAT and CDR2 is FQNNGV. V shed 4 bases and J shed 11 bases, with 18 bases lying between them. CDR3 coding DNA: TGTGCCAGCAGCTCGAATATGGAGGGGGGGACACCCCTCCACTTT. Protein product: CASSSNMEGGTPLHF.